The 2 T cell receptor beta chains listed next were all sequenced from one sample in a study of shared clonotypes between healthy human individuals. Assay: immunoSEQ multiplex PCR; the TCRdb copy retains only in-frame clones and omits some. The sample records over 2 million clones, 85% to 95% being singletons. Sequenced input: naive CD4+ T cells sorted from blood. Subset of the sample: CD45RA+ positively selected. These receptors all stem from a man aged 18 to 29 in good health.

V usage is TRBV6-5 and J usage is TRBJ1-5, with 9 nucleotides matching TRBD1. This CDR3 contains 15 residues. V lost 2 bases to trimming and J lost 1 base; unmatched junction nucleotides: 0. Germline lookup yields CDR1 MNHEY and CDR2 SVGAGI. For the CDR3, the DNA is TGTGCCAGCAGTTACGACAGGGGGAGCAATCAGCCCCAGCATTTT. This sequence encodes CASSYDRGSNQPQHF.

This clone was seen a handful of times. The chain joins TRBV2 to TRBJ2-7; D may be TRBD2 (5 bases). The germline CDR1 and CDR2 sequences are SNHLY and FYNNEI. V was cut by 6 bases and J by 0 bases, with 12 bases left in between. This CDR3 region has 14 residues. The CDR3 region is CASSLDGISYEQYF. The CDR3 bases are TGTGCCAGCAGCCTTGACGGGATCTCCTACGAGCAGTACTTC.